This T cell receptor beta chain was sequenced for a study of T cells in Graves' hyperthyroidism and ophthalmopathy. Background on the study: Sampling of peripheral blood happened at initial diagnosis, prior to any treatment. Study-level findings and limits: Stable hyperthyroidism was told apart from ophthalmopathy by a model built on 13 V-J features.

The germline CDR1 and CDR2 sequences are MDHEN and SYDVKM. V was pared by 1 base and J by 5 bases, with 17 bases between. CDR3 length: 16 amino acids. Patients with uncontrolled infections, other autoimmune diseases, pregnancy or lactation were excluded. Researchers took RNA transcripts and amplified the TCR beta CDR3 regions from them. First-round RT-PCR with HTBI primers amplified the TCR CDR3 region. TCRdb fed the multiplex PCR reads into MiXCR, producing one record per CDR3 protein. The sample shows around 300,000 distinct CDR3 sequences, about 20% of them seen only once. Notes on this clonotype: Antigen unknown.

The sequence was collected from a man aged 30 to 45 with Graves' ophthalmopathy. The rearrangement joins TRBV28 to TRBJ2-5; possible D gene TRBD2, 6 bases. The material sequenced was blood. Here the CDR3 DNA reads TGTGCCAGCAGTTTATCGGGCGGGAAGGGGAGGGAGACCCAGTACTTC. This translates into CASSLSGGKGRETQYF.